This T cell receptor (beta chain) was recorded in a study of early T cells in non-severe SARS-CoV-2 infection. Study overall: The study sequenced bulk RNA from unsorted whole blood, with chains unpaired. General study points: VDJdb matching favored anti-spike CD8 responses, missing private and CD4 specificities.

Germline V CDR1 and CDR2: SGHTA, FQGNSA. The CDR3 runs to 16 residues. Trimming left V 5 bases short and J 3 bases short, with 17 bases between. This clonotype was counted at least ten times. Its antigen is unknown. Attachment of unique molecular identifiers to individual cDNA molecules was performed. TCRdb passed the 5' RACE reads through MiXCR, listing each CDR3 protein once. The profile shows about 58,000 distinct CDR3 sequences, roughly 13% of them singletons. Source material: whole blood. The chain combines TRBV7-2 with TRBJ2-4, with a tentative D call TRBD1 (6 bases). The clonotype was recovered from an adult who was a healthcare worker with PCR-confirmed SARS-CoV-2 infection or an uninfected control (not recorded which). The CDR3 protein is CASSPTGHGGKNIQYF. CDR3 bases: TGTGCCAGCAGCCCTACAGGGCATGGTGGCAAAAACATTCAGTACTTC.